Following are 17 T cell receptor beta chains from one sample sequenced in a study of blood T cell repertoires in COVID-19. The protocol was immunoSEQ multiplex PCR, while the TCRdb copy is restricted to in-frame clones and leaves out a portion. The sample contains 55,000 to 90,000 clones, 86% of which appear only once. What was sequenced was peripheral blood. The receptors were gathered from a man in his 70s with active COVID-19.

This clone was seen just once. The chain has TRBV10-3 and TRBJ2-3; D is uncertain. V was cut by 4 bases and J by 8 bases, with 7 bases left in between. This CDR3 has 11 amino acids. Per the germline V gene, CDR1 is ENHRY and CDR2 is SYGVKD. The CDR3 loop is CAISGSGTQYF. The DNA for the CDR3 is TGTGCCATCAGTGGCTCGGGTACGCAGTATTTT.

The V call is TRBV10-2, the J call TRBJ2-1; TRBD2 matches 10 bases. The CDR3 extends over 15 amino acids. The junction had 11 bases not matched to a gene; V was cut back by 6 bases and J by 9 bases. Germline V gives CDR1 WSHSY, CDR2 SAAADI. CDR3 in DNA: TGCGCCAGCAGGCCAACTAGCGGGACGATCGGTGAGCAGTTCTTC. This translates into CASRPTSGTIGEQFF.

This clone has only a few counts. The V and J genes are TRBV19 and TRBJ2-7, with 7 bases fitting TRBD1. The ends lost 6 bases at V and 6 bases at J; junction bases unmatched: 11. Germline V lookup: CDR1 LNHDA, CDR2 SQIVND (reference sequence). There are 14 residues in the CDR3. The CDR3 protein is CASRPAPGQREQYF. The CDR3 nucleotides are TGTGCCAGTAGACCAGCTCCGGGACAGCGCGAGCAGTACTTC.

The chain is built from TRBV5-6 and TRBJ1-1; 8 bases match TRBD1. Trimming cost V 0 bases and J 3 bases; bases outside gene matches: 1. The CDR3 runs 14 residues. Germline values: CDR1 SGHDT, CDR2 YYEEEE. Here the CDR3 DNA reads TGTGCCAGCAGCTTGGCAGGGGGCTACACTGAAGCTTTCTTT. Translated: CASSLAGGYTEAFF.

This chain uses TRBV6-5 with TRBJ2-3; 8 bases are a match to TRBD2. The CDR3 is 14 amino acids. V was pared by 6 bases and J by 1 base, with 3 bases of the junction left unmatched. Germline V gene data show CDR1 as MNHEY and CDR2 as SVGAGI. Written as DNA, the CDR3 is TGTGCCAGCAGCCCGGGACTAGGCACAGATACGCAGTATTTT. The encoded protein is CASSPGLGTDTQYF.

The CDR3: CAWSRGGSGNQPQHF. CDR3 bases: TGTGCCTGGAGTCGGGGAGGGTCGGGCAATCAGCCCCAGCATTTT. The chain is built from TRBV30 and TRBJ1-5, with D uncertain. Germline CDR1 and CDR2: GTSNPN and SVGIG (reference sequence). This CDR3 comprises 15 residues. The V end was cut by 2 bases, the J end by 2 bases, with 13 bases between.

This rearrangement joins TRBV19 to TRBJ2-7, with a tentative D call TRBD2 (6 bases). The germline CDR1 and CDR2 sequences are LNHDA and SQIVND (reference sequence). Deletions cut 4 bases from V and 5 bases from J, with 15 bases between. The CDR3 consists of 14 residues. The chain's CDR3 is CASSNGPASDEQYF. The CDR3 nucleotides are TGTGCCAGTAGTAACGGGCCCGCTAGCGACGAGCAGTACTTC.

This clone occurred a few times. CDR3 DNA: TGTGCCACCAGTGATTTTTTCGGGGGCCAAGAGACCCAGTACTTC. Residues: CATSDFFGGQETQYF. The chain recombines TRBV24-1 with TRBJ2-5; D is possibly TRBD2 (6 bases). Germline V gene lookup returns CDR1 KGHDR and CDR2 SFDVKD. The CDR3 totals 15 residues. Deletions cut 1 base from V and 1 base from J, with 9 bases between.

The V and J genes are TRBV5-6 and TRBJ2-7; 8 bases match TRBD1. With 3 bases clipped from V and 0 bases from J, the junction kept 8 bases outside the gene matches. The CDR3 extends over 16 amino acids. CDR1 is SGHDT and CDR2 is YYEEEE in the germline V gene. The CDR3 here is CASSWAGGTGSYEQYF. The CDR3 DNA is TGTGCCAGCAGCTGGGCGGGCGGGACAGGCTCCTACGAGCAGTACTTC.

V is TRBV7-2 and J is TRBJ2-3, with 13 nucleotides matching TRBD2. The V gene's germline CDR1 is SGHTA and CDR2 FQGNSA. The CDR3 is made up of 15 amino acids. V dropped 5 bases and J dropped 4; count of bases not matched to a gene: 3. The CDR3 here is CASSLGLAGPDTQYF. Here the CDR3 DNA reads TGTGCCAGCAGCCTGGGACTAGCGGGGCCAGATACGCAGTATTTT. The full variable domain, in which reference TRBV7-2 and TRBJ2-3 provide the parts outside the CDR3, is GAGVSQSPSNKVTEKGKDVELRCDPISGHTALYWYRQSLGQGLEFLIYFQGNSAPDKSGLPSDRFSAERTGGSVSTLTIQRTQQEDSAVYLCASSLGLAGPDTQYFGPGTRLTVL.

J is TRBJ2-7 and V is TRBV23-1, with unresolved D. TRBV23-1 is an open reading frame, and its role is uncertain. The germline V and J ends were trimmed by 0 bases and 0 bases, with 12 bases remaining between them. The CDR3 spans 16 residues. In DNA form, the CDR3 reads TGCGCCAGCAGTCAATCGTTGCGGTCCAGCTCCTACGAGCAGTACTTC. It yields the protein CASSQSLRSSSYEQYF.

V gene TRBV5-1 combines with J gene TRBJ2-7; TRBD1 is a possible D gene (5 bases). This CDR3 is 14 amino acids long. Germline V gene lookup returns CDR1 SGHRS and CDR2 YFSETQ. V lost 3 bases and J lost 0, with 10 bases in between. CDR3 DNA sequence: TGCGCCAGCAGCTGGGCGGACACCTCCTACGAGCAGTACTTC. This encodes CASSWADTSYEQYF.

This clone occurred once. The chain joins TRBV18 to TRBJ2-4; D might be TRBD1 (6 bases). This CDR3 comprises 15 residues. Germline CDR1 KGHSH, CDR2 LQKENI. The V gene lost 2 bases and the J gene lost 7 bases, with 15 bases spanning the gap. As DNA, the CDR3 is TGTGCCAGCTCACCAAACGTCGCCGGACAGAACATTCAGTACTTC. Its translation: CASSPNVAGQNIQYF.

The chain is built from TRBV7-3 and TRBJ2-6; 9 positions match TRBD2. The CDR3 loop spans 14 amino acids. V trimming: 5 bases; J trimming: 12 bases; junction bases outside the gene matches: 8. Germline lookup yields CDR1 SGHTA and CDR2 FQGTGA. The CDR3 loop reads CASSPPGLAGVLTF. The CDR3 DNA sequence: TGTGCCAGCAGCCCCCCGGGACTAGCAGGCGTCCTGACTTTC.

The CDR3 region has the DNA TGCGCCAGCAGCTTGGGGCAGGGGATCTACGAGCAGTACTTC. It translates to CASSLGQGIYEQYF. V is TRBV5-1 and J is TRBJ2-7; maybe TRBD1 (6 bases). With 0 bases removed from V and 3 bases from J, the gap between germline ends came to 10 bases. Germline CDR1 is SGHRS and CDR2 is YFSETQ. This CDR3 comprises 14 residues. The variable domain in full, with the rest retrieved from reference TRBV5-1 and TRBJ2-7, is KAGVTQTPRYLIKTRGQQVTLSCSPISGHRSVSWYQQTPGQGLQFLFEYFSETQRNKGNFPGRFSGRQFSNSRSEMNVSTLELGDSALYLCASSLGQGIYEQYFGPGTRLTVT.

The genes are TRBV19 and TRBJ1-2, with D unresolved. This CDR3 is built from 14 residues. Deletions cut 1 base from V and 3 bases from J, with 9 bases between. Per the germline V gene, CDR1 is LNHDA and CDR2 is SQIVND (reference sequence). The CDR3 DNA is TGTGCCAGTAGTATAGGGCGGGTTGACTATGGCTACACCTTC. Translated: CASSIGRVDYGYTF.

The V gene is TRBV10-2, the J gene TRBJ2-3; tentatively, D is TRBD1 (6 bases). Trimming removed 6 bases at V and 3 bases at J, with 7 bases between. Germline loops: CDR1 WSHSY, CDR2 SAAADI. This CDR3 has 12 amino acids. Here the CDR3 reads CASRRGTDTQYF. The DNA of the CDR3 is TGCGCCAGCAGGAGGGGGACAGATACGCAGTATTTT.